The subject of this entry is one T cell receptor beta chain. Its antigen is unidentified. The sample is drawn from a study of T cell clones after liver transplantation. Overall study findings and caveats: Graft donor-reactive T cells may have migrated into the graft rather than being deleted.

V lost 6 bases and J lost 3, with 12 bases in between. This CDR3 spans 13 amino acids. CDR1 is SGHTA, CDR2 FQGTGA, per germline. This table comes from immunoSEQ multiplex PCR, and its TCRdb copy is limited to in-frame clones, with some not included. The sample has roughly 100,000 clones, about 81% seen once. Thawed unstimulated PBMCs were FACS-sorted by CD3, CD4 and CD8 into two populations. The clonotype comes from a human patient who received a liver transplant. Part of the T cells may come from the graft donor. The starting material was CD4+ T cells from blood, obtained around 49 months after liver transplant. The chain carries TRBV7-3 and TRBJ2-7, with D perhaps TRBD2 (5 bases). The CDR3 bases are TGTGCCAGCAGTCGCACTAGGGACTACGAGCAGTACTTC. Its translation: CASSRTRDYEQYF.